The source of this TCR beta chain is a study of response to subunit inactivated influenza vaccine. Study conclusions and caveats: It was the authors' suggestion that each seasonal influenza vaccination recruits few new T cells.

TCRdb re-derived calls from the RT-PCR reads in MiXCR, one entry per CDR3 protein. Here the sample spans more than 450,000 distinct CDR3 sequences, approximately 7.6% being singletons. Trimming took off 4 bases at V and 2 bases at J, with 15 bases between the two ends. This CDR3 has 15 amino acids. CDR1 and CDR2 (germline): MNHEY, SVGAGI. About this clonotype: What it binds is not known.

The TCR comes from a man aged 45 to 70 who received an inactivated influenza vaccine. J is TRBJ2-7 and V is TRBV6-5, with D maybe TRBD2 (6 bases). The material was PBMCs from blood, obtained around 25 months after vaccination. The CDR3 spells CASSFGGGETYEQYF. In DNA, the CDR3 is TGTGCCAGCAGTTTCGGTGGAGGGGAGACCTACGAGCAGTACTTC.